The 24 T cell receptor beta chains listed next were all sequenced from one sample in a study of radiotherapy plus CTLA-4 blockade in lung cancer. Clones were sequenced by immunoSEQ multiplex PCR, and TCRdb holds only the in-frame ones, with some missing. The sample contains about 97,000 clones, roughly 74% of which appear only once. Specimen: peripheral blood, collected from a patient treated with radiotherapy plus ipilimumab. These receptors all stem from a human donor with non-small cell lung cancer who had a partial response to radiotherapy plus ipilimumab. Some clones in this sample may be carry-over from other donors' samples.

J is TRBJ2-3 and V is TRBV5-1, with D perhaps TRBD2 (6 bases). CDR3 length: 15 amino acids. V was pared by 1 base and J by 0 bases, with 9 bases between. Germline V lookup: CDR1 SGHRS, CDR2 YFSETQ. CDR3 nucleotides: TGCGCCAGCAGCTTGAACGGACTAAGCACAGATACGCAGTATTTT. Translating gives CASSLNGLSTDTQYF.

The V gene is TRBV11-3, the J gene TRBJ1-1; a possible D gene is TRBD1 (5 bases). Germline V CDR1 and CDR2: SGHNT, YENEEA. The CDR3 runs to 15 residues. V was clipped by 1 base and J by 5 bases, with 14 bases between them. CDR3 in amino acids: CASSLAAGGGTEAFF. CDR3 DNA sequence: TGTGCCAGCAGCTTAGCTGCCGGGGGGGGAACTGAAGCTTTCTTT.

The chain recombines TRBV5-1 with TRBJ1-5; D is perhaps TRBD1 (6 bases). The CDR3 runs 13 residues. Trimming removed 2 bases from V and 5 bases from J, with 8 bases in between. Germline V gives CDR1 SGHRS, CDR2 YFSETQ. The CDR3: CASSLGGDQPQHF. DNA for the CDR3: TGCGCCAGCAGCTTAGGGGGGGATCAGCCCCAGCATTTT.

The chain links TRBV18 to TRBJ2-7, with no clear D. Between the trimmed V and J ends, which lost 0 bases and 6 bases, there was a span of 9 bases. CDR3 size: 13 residues. CDR1 is KGHSH and CDR2 is LQKENI in the germline V gene. The CDR3 region is CASSPPGGIEQYF. CDR3 nucleotide sequence: TGTGCCAGCTCACCACCTGGCGGAATCGAGCAGTACTTC. Together with reference TRBV18 and TRBJ2-7, the CDR3 gives the full variable domain: NAGVMQNPRHLVRRRGQEARLRCSPMKGHSHVYWYRQLPEEGLKFMVYLQKENIIDESGMPKERFSAEFPKEGPSILRIQQVVRGDSAAYFCASSPPGGIEQYFGPGTRLTVT.

The chain is built from TRBV11-3 and TRBJ1-6, with no clear D. Trimming removed 2 bases from V and 10 bases from J, with 9 bases in between. CDR1 and CDR2 from the germline V gene are SGHNT and YENEEA. The CDR3 has 13 amino acids. The CDR3: CASSLFGGSPLHF. The CDR3, as DNA: TGTGCCAGCAGCTTATTCGGAGGGTCACCCCTCCACTTT.

The CDR3, as DNA: TGTGCCAGCAGCCTAGGGGGGGGACTAGCTTACAATGAGCAGTTCTTC. It yields the protein CASSLGGGLAYNEQFF. The chain combines TRBV7-2 with TRBJ2-1, with TRBD2 matching over 9 bases. The CDR3 sequence is 16 residues long. Trimming cost V 5 bases and J 4 bases; bases outside gene matches: 9. CDR1 is SGHTA, CDR2 FQGNSA, per germline.

V and J are TRBV19 and TRBJ1-2; 10 bases agree with TRBD1. Germline-derived CDR1 and CDR2 are LNHDA and SQIVND (reference sequence). The CDR3 has 15 amino acids. V gave up 7 bases and J gave up 7 bases; unmatched junction bases: 12. CDR3 nucleotides: TGTGCCAGTAACCCCCCGGACAGGGGGTTTTTTGGCTACACCTTC. It is translated as CASNPPDRGFFGYTF.

The J gene is TRBJ1-1, the V gene TRBV28; unclear D gene. The CDR3 length is 14 residues. V shed 7 bases and J shed 2 bases, with 14 bases lying between them. CDR1 is MDHEN, CDR2 SYDVKM, per germline. The DNA for the CDR3 is TGTGCCAGCACCACTGGTCGGGTAAACACTGAAGCTTTCTTT. This translates into CASTTGRVNTEAFF.

This chain joins TRBV28 and TRBJ1-5, with D possibly TRBD1 on 6 matching bases. Germline V CDR1 and CDR2: MDHEN, SYDVKM. CDR3 length: 14 amino acids. Between the trimmed V and J ends, which lost 3 bases and 5 bases, there was a span of 11 bases. Written as DNA, the CDR3 is TGTGCCAGCAGTTTCCTGACAGGCCATCAGCCCCAGCATTTT. Encoded protein: CASSFLTGHQPQHF. The full variable domain, completed using reference TRBV28 and TRBJ1-5, is DVKVTQSSRYLVKRTGEKVFLECVQDMDHENMFWYRQDPGLGLRLIYFSYDVKMKEKGDIPEGYSVSREKKERFSLILESASTNQTSMYLCASSFLTGHQPQHFGDGTRLSIL.

This chain connects TRBV5-1 to TRBJ2-2; maybe TRBD1 (5 bases). From germline, CDR1 is SGHRS and CDR2 YFSETQ. Trimming cost V 4 bases and J 5 bases, with 9 bases left between them. The CDR3 runs to 13 residues. The CDR3 DNA reads TGCGCCAGCAGCACAGGAACAACCGGGGAGCTGTTTTTT. Protein sequence: CASSTGTTGELFF.

This sequence joins TRBV11-2 and TRBJ2-3, with TRBD2 matching 8 bases. The CDR3 spans 15 residues. Germline trimming cut 5 bases from V and 2 bases from J; bases unmatched to any gene: 6. Germline CDR1 reads SGHAT; CDR2 reads FQNNGV. CDR3 bases: TGTGCCAGCAGCCTACACGGGGGGGACACAGATACGCAGTATTTT. Translating it yields CASSLHGGDTDTQYF.

The rearrangement joins TRBV4-1 to TRBJ2-3; 8 nucleotides align to TRBD2. The CDR3 spans 16 residues. Germline values: CDR1 MGHRA, CDR2 YSYEKL. The J segment lost 7 bases and the V segment lost 4 bases, leaving 13 bases of the junction unmatched. The CDR3 nucleotides read TGCGCCAGCAGCCCAGACGGGGGGGGTTTGCTAAATACGCAGTATTTT. Its translation: CASSPDGGGLLNTQYF.

The V call is TRBV7-7, the J call TRBJ2-7; 7 bases map to TRBD1. The CDR3 length is 13 residues. Germline V gene lookup returns CDR1 SSHAT and CDR2 FNYEAQ (reference sequence). V lost 1 base and J lost 5; bases outside the gene matches: 2. DNA of the CDR3: TGTGCCAGCAGCTTAGGACAGGGAGACGAGCAGTACTTC. Its translation is CASSLGQGDEQYF.

The chain joins TRBV6-5 to TRBJ1-5; D is ambiguous. The CDR3 runs to 13 residues. V lost 8 bases, J lost 3 bases, and 11 bases lay in between. The germline gives CDR1 MNHEY, CDR2 SVGAGI. The CDR3 spells CASARAANQPQHF. CDR3 DNA: TGTGCCAGCGCGAGGGCGGCCAATCAGCCCCAGCATTTT.

The gene calls are TRBV7-3 and TRBJ2-1; maybe TRBD2 (6 bases). V was trimmed by 1 base and J by 1 base, leaving 8 bases between them. Germline V gives CDR1 SGHTA, CDR2 FQGTGA. The CDR3 totals 15 residues. The CDR3 region has the DNA TGTGCCAGCAGCTTAAGGGACTCTTCCTACAATGAGCAGTTCTTC. Its translation: CASSLRDSSYNEQFF.

The chain recombines TRBV5-6 with TRBJ2-7, with a weak D call TRBD1 (6 bases). V shed 5 bases and J shed 3 bases, with 12 bases lying between them. Looked up from germline, CDR1 is SGHDT and CDR2 is YYEEEE. The CDR3 is 13 amino acids. The CDR3 DNA reads as TGTGCCAGCAGTTCCCAGGGGTACTACGAGCAGTACTTC. Protein product: CASSSQGYYEQYF.

Regarding this clone: The same CDR3 is also encoded by other DNA sequences in this sample. The rearrangement links TRBV11-2 to TRBJ2-1; 8 bases match TRBD1. The CDR3 spans 14 residues. With V trimmed by 6 bases and J by 10 bases, 11 bases remained unmatched. Germline CDR1 is SGHAT and CDR2 is FQNNGV. The CDR3 DNA is TGTGCCAGCAGGCCCGGGACAGGAGGCCTGGAGCAGTTCTTC. As protein: CASRPGTGGLEQFF.

The CDR3 bases are TGTGCCAGCTCACCGGTGAGGGGAGGTGAAAAACTGTTTTTT. Residues: CASSPVRGGEKLFF. The chain couples TRBV18 to TRBJ1-4, with D possibly matching TRBD1 (5 bases). The CDR3 spans 14 residues. The V and J ends lost 3 bases and 7 bases respectively, with 12 bases between them. The germline CDR1 and CDR2 sequences are KGHSH and LQKENI.

This clone turned up a few times. The chain joins TRBV7-5 to TRBJ2-1; the table's D call, TRBD2, was not checked against the DNA. TRBV7-5 is annotated as a pseudogene. This CDR3 has 18 amino acids. In nucleotides, the CDR3 is TGTGTCAGAAGCTTACCTCCCCCTCAGGAGGTTTTCTACAATGAGCAGTTCTTC. It is translated as CVRSLPPPQEVFYNEQFF.

The CDR3, as DNA: TGTGCCACCGGGGACAGAAACTTAGAGACCCAGTACTTC. Amino acids: CATGDRNLETQYF. The J gene is TRBJ2-5, the V gene TRBV10-3, with 7 bases identical to TRBD1. The J segment lost 4 bases and the V segment lost 10 bases, leaving 9 bases of the junction unmatched. The CDR3 totals 13 residues. Germline loops: CDR1 ENHRY, CDR2 SYGVKD.

V gene TRBV13 combines with J gene TRBJ1-2; 8 bases map to TRBD1. The V gene end was trimmed by 2 bases and the J gene end by 4 bases; junction bases not matched to a gene: 6. CDR1 PRHDT and CDR2 FYEKMQ come from the germline V gene (reference sequence). The CDR3 length is 15 residues. Written as DNA, the CDR3 is TGTGCCAGCAGCTTAACAGGGGGAGGGGGCTATGGCTACACCTTC. Translated, it gives CASSLTGGGGYGYTF. The full variable domain, with the rest looked up from reference TRBV13 and TRBJ1-2, is AAGVIQSPRHLIKEKRETATLKCYPIPRHDTVYWYQQGPGQDPQFLISFYEKMQSDKGSIPDRFSAQQFSDYHSELNMSSLELGDSALYFCASSLTGGGGYGYTFGSGTRLTVV.

In DNA, the CDR3 is TGTGCCAGCAGTTACTCTCAGGGCCTCCCTGGCGGCTACACCTTC. Its translation is CASSYSQGLPGGYTF. This chain uses TRBV6-6 with TRBJ1-2, with D possibly TRBD1 on 5 matching bases. With 0 bases removed from V and 8 bases from J, the gap between germline ends came to 16 bases. This CDR3 has 15 residues. Germline CDR1 and CDR2: MNHNY and SVGAGI (reference sequence).

The V and J genes are TRBV28 and TRBJ1-3, with a weak D call TRBD1 (5 bases). This CDR3 has 13 amino acids. With 7 bases removed from V and 5 bases from J, the gap between germline ends came to 12 bases. Germline assignment: CDR1 MDHEN and CDR2 SYDVKM. The CDR3 reads CASTGTLRNTIYF. CDR3 nucleotide sequence: TGTGCCAGCACCGGGACTCTTCGAAACACCATATATTTT.

The rearrangement joins TRBV5-4 to TRBJ1-2; no clear D. This CDR3 has 14 residues. The V end lost 0 bases, the J end lost 1 base, and 7 bases lay between the germline ends. Germline assignment: CDR1 SGHNT and CDR2 YYREEE (reference sequence). For the CDR3, the DNA is TGTGCCAGCAGCTTGGTTAGCGTTAACTATGGCTACACCTTC. Translated, it gives CASSLVSVNYGYTF.